Below are 20 T cell receptor beta chains sequenced from a single sample in a study of CD8 T cells in ankylosing spondylitis. TCRdb reprocessed the 5' RACE reads via MiXCR and lists one record per CDR3 protein. The sample has about 130,000 distinct CDR3 sequences, approximately 7.3% seen once. The specimen sequenced was blood, either unsorted or a sorted T cell fraction (not recorded which). These receptors came from a female donor with ankylosing spondylitis or in good health (not recorded which).

This clonotype appeared many times. The chain links TRBV4-2 to TRBJ2-3, with 7 bases fitting TRBD1. Germline CDR1 reads LGHNA; CDR2 reads YNFKEQ. The CDR3 length is 16 residues. V was clipped by 7 bases and J by 2 bases; unmatched bases: 12. The CDR3 coding sequence is TGTGCCAGCAAGCTGGATACAGGGGTAGTCACAGATACGCAGTATTTT. Translating it yields CASKLDTGVVTDTQYF.

This clonotype showed up many times. The chain employs TRBV7-2 and TRBJ1-5, with D unresolved. Trimming took off 1 base at V and 6 bases at J, with 13 bases between the two ends. The CDR3 sequence is 15 residues long. Germline-derived CDR1 and CDR2 are SGHTA and FQGNSA. The CDR3 DNA reads TGTGCCAGCAGCTTAGTAGTGGGAATAGGTCAGCCCCAGCATTTT. It is translated as CASSLVVGIGQPQHF.

This sequence joins TRBV24-1 and TRBJ2-1, with TRBD2 as a possible D gene (5 bases). Germline V gene lookup returns CDR1 KGHDR and CDR2 SFDVKD. The CDR3 is 15 amino acids. V shed 1 base and J shed 7 bases, with 13 bases lying between them. The CDR3 here is CATSDLRGNLNEQFF. The CDR3 region has the DNA TGTGCCACCAGTGATTTACGAGGGAACCTTAATGAGCAGTTCTTC.

This clonotype was seen many times. The chain is built from TRBV20-1 and TRBJ2-7; TRBD2 aligns across 8 bases. V lost 5 bases and J lost 0; bases outside the gene matches: 9. CDR1 is DFQATT and CDR2 is SNEGSKA in the germline V gene (reference sequence). The CDR3 runs to 15 residues. The CDR3 DNA follows: TGCAGTGCTCCGGAGAGGACTAGCTTCTCCTACGAGCAGTACTTC. It translates to CSAPERTSFSYEQYF.

This clonotype was observed at least ten times. The rearrangement uses TRBV20-1 and TRBJ1-1, with D possibly matching TRBD1 (5 bases). Germline CDR1 is DFQATT and CDR2 is SNEGSKA (reference sequence). Trimming stripped 4 bases from V and 0 bases from J, with 15 bases between. This CDR3 comprises 15 residues. CDR3 in amino acids: CSAKDSLIMNTEAFF. CDR3 DNA sequence: TGCAGTGCTAAAGACAGCCTCATCATGAACACTGAAGCTTTCTTT.

This clonotype was detected ten times or more. The chain employs TRBV5-1 and TRBJ1-1, with D maybe TRBD1 (5 bases). Germline V CDR1 and CDR2: SGHRS, YFSETQ. Trimming pared 0 bases from V and 1 base from J, leaving 13 bases between. The CDR3 is made up of 16 amino acids. In DNA form, the CDR3 reads TGCGCCAGCAGCTTGGCCCAGGGTAACAGGAACACTGAAGCTTTCTTT. Encoded protein: CASSLAQGNRNTEAFF.

This clonotype was recorded at least ten times. The genes are TRBV5-1 and TRBJ2-5; 9 bases are a match to TRBD2. Losses at the gene ends were 0 bases for V and 3 bases for J; bases not matched to a gene: 3. The CDR3 is made up of 15 amino acids. CDR1 is SGHRS, CDR2 YFSETQ, per germline. CDR3 sequence reads: CASSLAPSGEETQYF. DNA for the CDR3: TGCGCCAGCAGCTTGGCCCCTAGCGGGGAAGAGACCCAGTACTTC.

Many counts were recorded for this clonotype. The CDR3 loop reads CASSYSPADTQYF. The CDR3 DNA is TGTGCCAGCAGCTACAGTCCAGCAGATACGCAGTATTTT. The rearrangement links TRBV6-5 to TRBJ2-3; no definite D call. This CDR3 has 13 residues. Germline V gene data show CDR1 as MNHEY and CDR2 as SVGAGI. V lost 6 bases and J 4 bases, leaving 11 bases between the germline ends.

This clonotype was counted a few times. This rearrangement joins TRBV6-1 to TRBJ1-4; D is uncertain. The CDR3 is made up of 16 amino acids. Germline CDR1 is MNHNS and CDR2 is SASEGT. Trimming took off 5 bases at V and 0 bases at J, with 13 bases between the two ends. CDR3 residues: CASSRDPGATNEKLFF. In nucleotides, the CDR3 is TGTGCCAGCAGTCGTGACCCCGGAGCAACTAATGAAAAACTGTTTTTT.

This clonotype was recorded many times. This chain uses TRBV7-9 with TRBJ2-3; D remains ambiguous. The CDR3 consists of 13 residues. V lost 5 bases and J 0 bases, leaving 6 bases between the germline ends. Per the germline V gene, CDR1 is SEHNR and CDR2 is FQNEAQ (reference sequence). Here the CDR3 reads CASSPPSTDTQYF. In DNA form, the CDR3 reads TGTGCCAGCAGCCCCCCTAGCACAGATACGCAGTATTTT.

This clonotype was seen ten or more times. The chain is built from TRBV5-1 and TRBJ1-1, with D perhaps TRBD1 (6 bases). In germline, CDR1 is SGHRS, CDR2 YFSETQ. Trimming removed 0 bases from V and 1 base from J, with 7 bases in between. The CDR3 runs to 14 residues. CDR3 loop: CASSLAGANTEAFF. DNA of the CDR3: TGCGCCAGCAGCTTGGCAGGGGCGAACACTGAAGCTTTCTTT.

The V call is TRBV28, the J call TRBJ1-6, with a possible D match to TRBD1 (5 bases). This CDR3 spans 15 amino acids. V gave up 11 bases and J gave up 6 bases, with 20 bases separating them. Germline lookup yields CDR1 MDHEN and CDR2 SYDVKM. The CDR3 nucleotides are TGTGCCGCAAAAGGGGCGATCATCACTAATTCACCCCTCCACTTT. It yields the protein CAAKGAIITNSPLHF.

This clonotype showed up just a few times. The CDR3 nucleotides read TGTGCCAGCACAGAAACAGGGGTAGAATATGGCTACACCTTC. Translated, it gives CASTETGVEYGYTF. The V and J genes are TRBV28 and TRBJ1-2; 7 positions match TRBD1. CDR3 length equals 14 residues. The ends lost 7 bases at V and 5 bases at J; junction bases unmatched: 10. Per the germline V gene, CDR1 is MDHEN and CDR2 is SYDVKM.

The V and J genes are TRBV5-1 and TRBJ2-2; either TRBD1 or TRBD2 may fit D (5 bases each). V was cut by 0 bases and J by 6 bases, with 9 bases left in between. Germline V CDR1 and CDR2: SGHRS, YFSETQ. This CDR3 contains 14 residues. The CDR3 region is CASSLAPGPGELFF. The CDR3 coding sequence is TGCGCCAGCAGCTTGGCCCCGGGACCCGGGGAGCTGTTTTTT.

In this sample, this clonotype turned up many times. The J gene is TRBJ2-1, the V gene TRBV27; unclear D gene. The length of the CDR3 is 14 residues. Trimming shortened V by 4 bases and J by 10 bases, and 17 bases separated the two germline ends. The V gene's germline CDR1 is MNHEY and CDR2 SMNVEV (reference sequence). CDR3 coding DNA: TGTGCCAGCAGTTCCTTTGGGTCGTCGGTAGAGCAGTTCTTC. This encodes CASSSFGSSVEQFF.

There are many counts of this clonotype. This sequence joins TRBV5-1 and TRBJ2-3; TRBD1 matches at 7 bases. The ends lost 0 bases at V and 1 base at J; junction bases unmatched: 2. The CDR3 consists of 15 residues. CDR1 is SGHRS and CDR2 is YFSETQ in the germline V gene. CDR3 residues: CASSLDGTGTDTQYF. The CDR3 DNA sequence: TGCGCCAGCAGCTTGGACGGGACAGGCACAGATACGCAGTATTTT.

In this sample, this clonotype turned up many times. In nucleotides, the CDR3 is TGCGCCAGCAGCTTGGTTCTGCGGAAGCGGGGGCACTACAATGAGCAGTTCTTC. Translation: CASSLVLRKRGHYNEQFF. The chain recombines TRBV5-1 with TRBJ2-1; 8 bases map to TRBD2. The CDR3 sequence is 18 residues long. V was clipped by 0 bases and J by 3 bases; unmatched bases: 11. Germline values: CDR1 SGHRS, CDR2 YFSETQ.

This clonotype was recorded at least ten times. The chain recombines TRBV12-3 or TRBV12-4 with TRBJ2-3; D unclear. The CDR3 has 13 residues. V gave up 0 bases and J gave up 4 bases, with 5 bases separating them. This chain's CDR3 is CASSLATPDTQYF. The CDR3 DNA is TGTGCCAGCAGTTTAGCGACCCCAGATACGCAGTATTTT.

This clonotype came up many times. The genes are TRBV6-1 and TRBJ1-6, with 7 bases fitting TRBD1. CDR1 MNHNS and CDR2 SASEGT come from the germline V gene. CDR3 length: 14 residues. J was trimmed by 9 bases and V by 6 bases; bases with no gene match: 8. The CDR3 is CASSSTGAGSPLHF. CDR3 DNA sequence: TGTGCCAGCAGCTCAACAGGGGCGGGTTCACCCCTCCACTTT.

This clonotype has ten or more counts. The J gene is TRBJ1-1, the V gene TRBV10-3; D perhaps matches TRBD1 (5 bases). The germline V gene has CDR1 ENHRY and CDR2 SYGVKD. V dropped 2 bases and J dropped 8 bases, with 12 bases sitting between them. The CDR3 sequence is 13 residues long. The CDR3 DNA reads as TGTGCCATCAGTGAGCAGGCGGGGGACGAAGCTTTCTTT. This codes for CAISEQAGDEAFF.